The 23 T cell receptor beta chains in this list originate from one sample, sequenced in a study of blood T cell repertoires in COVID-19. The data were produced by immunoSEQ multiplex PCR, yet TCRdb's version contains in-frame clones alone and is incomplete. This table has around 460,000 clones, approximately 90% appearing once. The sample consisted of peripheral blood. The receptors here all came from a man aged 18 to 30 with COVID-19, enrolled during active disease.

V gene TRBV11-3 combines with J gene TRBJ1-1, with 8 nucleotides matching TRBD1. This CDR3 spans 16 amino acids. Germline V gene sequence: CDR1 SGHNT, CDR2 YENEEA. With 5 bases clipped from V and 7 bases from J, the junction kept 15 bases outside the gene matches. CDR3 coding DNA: TGTGCCAGCAGCCCGCACGCCCGGGACAGGCAACTTGAAGCTTTCTTT. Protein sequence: CASSPHARDRQLEAFF.

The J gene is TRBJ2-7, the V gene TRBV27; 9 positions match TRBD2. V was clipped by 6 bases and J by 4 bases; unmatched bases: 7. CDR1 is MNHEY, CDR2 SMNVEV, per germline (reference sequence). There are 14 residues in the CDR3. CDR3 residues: CASSPRTSAYEQYF. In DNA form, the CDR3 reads TGTGCCAGCAGCCCCAGGACTAGCGCGTACGAGCAGTACTTC.

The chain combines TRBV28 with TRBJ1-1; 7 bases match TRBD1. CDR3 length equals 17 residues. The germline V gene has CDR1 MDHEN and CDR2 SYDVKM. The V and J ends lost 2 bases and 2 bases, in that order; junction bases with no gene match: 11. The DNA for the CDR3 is TGTGCCAGCAGTTTAGGCCCATCATGGGACAGTAACACTGAAGCTTTCTTT. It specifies CASSLGPSWDSNTEAFF.

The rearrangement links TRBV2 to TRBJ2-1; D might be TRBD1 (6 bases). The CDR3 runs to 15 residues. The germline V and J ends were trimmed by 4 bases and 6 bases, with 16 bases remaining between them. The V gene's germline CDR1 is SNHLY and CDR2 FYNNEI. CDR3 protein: CASSVRGQSLNEQFF. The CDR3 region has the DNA TGTGCCAGCAGTGTGAGAGGACAGTCCCTCAATGAGCAGTTCTTC. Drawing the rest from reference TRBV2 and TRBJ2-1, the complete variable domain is EPEVTQTPSHQVTQMGQEVILRCVPISNHLYFYWYRQILGQKVEFLVSFYNNEISEKSEIFDDQFSVERPDGSNFTLKIRSTKLEDSAMYFCASSVRGQSLNEQFFGPGTRLTVL.

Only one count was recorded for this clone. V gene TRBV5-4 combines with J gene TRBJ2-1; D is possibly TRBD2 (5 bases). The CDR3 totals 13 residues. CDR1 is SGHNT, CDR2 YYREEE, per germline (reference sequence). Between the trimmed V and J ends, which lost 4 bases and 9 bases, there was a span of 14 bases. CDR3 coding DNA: TGTGCCAGCAGCCCTGCCAGCGAGGGTGAGCAGTTCTTC. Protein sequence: CASSPASEGEQFF.

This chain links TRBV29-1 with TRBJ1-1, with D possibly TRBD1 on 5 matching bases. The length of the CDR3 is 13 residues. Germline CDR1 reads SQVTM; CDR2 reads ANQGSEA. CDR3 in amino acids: CSEQERGFTEAFF. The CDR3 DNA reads TGCAGTGAACAGGAAAGGGGCTTTACTGAAGCTTTCTTT.

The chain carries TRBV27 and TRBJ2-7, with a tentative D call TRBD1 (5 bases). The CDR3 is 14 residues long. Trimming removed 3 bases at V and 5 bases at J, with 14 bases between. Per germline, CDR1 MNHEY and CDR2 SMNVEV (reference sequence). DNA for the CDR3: TGTGCCAGCAGTTTTGCCGCGACAGCGAACGAGCAGTACTTC. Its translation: CASSFAATANEQYF.

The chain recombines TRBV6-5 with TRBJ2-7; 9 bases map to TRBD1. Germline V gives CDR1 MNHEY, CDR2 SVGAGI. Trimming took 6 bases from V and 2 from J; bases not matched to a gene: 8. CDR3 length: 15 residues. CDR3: CASRAPGQGAYEQYF. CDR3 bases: TGTGCCAGCAGGGCACCGGGACAGGGTGCCTACGAGCAGTACTTC.

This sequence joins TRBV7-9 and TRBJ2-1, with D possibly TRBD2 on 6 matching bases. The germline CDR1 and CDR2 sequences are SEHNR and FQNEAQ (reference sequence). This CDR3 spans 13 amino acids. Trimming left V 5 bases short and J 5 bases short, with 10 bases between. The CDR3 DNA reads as TGTGCCAGCAGCCAAGGACTAAACAATGAGCAGTTCTTC. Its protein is CASSQGLNNEQFF.

The CDR3 DNA reads TGTGCCAGCAGCTTAGCTTTGGCAAATTCACCCCTCCACTTT. Its protein product is CASSLALANSPLHF. V gene TRBV7-6 combines with J gene TRBJ1-6; the D is unclear. V was shortened by 0 bases and J by 7 bases, with 7 bases between the two germline ends. The CDR3 contains 14 residues. CDR1 and CDR2 (germline): SGHVS, FNYEAQ. Together with reference TRBV7-6 and TRBJ1-6, the CDR3 gives the full variable domain: GAGVSQSPRYKVTKRGQDVALRCDPISGHVSLYWYRQALGQGPEFLTYFNYEAQQDKSGLPNDRFSAERPEGSISTLTIQRTEQRDSAMYRCASSLALANSPLHFGNGTRLTVT.

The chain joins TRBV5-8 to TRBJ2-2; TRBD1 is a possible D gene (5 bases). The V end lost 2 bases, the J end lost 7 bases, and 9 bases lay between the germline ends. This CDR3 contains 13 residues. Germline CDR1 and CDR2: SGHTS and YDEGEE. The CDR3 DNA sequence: TGTGCCAGCAGCTTCAGGGTTGGCGGGGAGCTGTTTTTT. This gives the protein CASSFRVGGELFF.

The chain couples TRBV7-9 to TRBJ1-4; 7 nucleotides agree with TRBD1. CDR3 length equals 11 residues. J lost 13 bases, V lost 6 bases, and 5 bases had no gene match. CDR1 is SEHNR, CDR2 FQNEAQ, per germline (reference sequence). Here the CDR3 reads CASSRQGSLFF. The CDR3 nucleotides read TGTGCCAGCAGTCGACAGGGATCACTGTTTTTT.

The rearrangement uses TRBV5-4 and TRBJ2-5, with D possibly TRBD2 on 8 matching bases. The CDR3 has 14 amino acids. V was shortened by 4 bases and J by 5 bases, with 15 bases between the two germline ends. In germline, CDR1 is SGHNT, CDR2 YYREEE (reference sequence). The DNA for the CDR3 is TGTGCCAGCAGCCTCAGCGGGGGACAGGAGACCCAGTACTTC. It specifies CASSLSGGQETQYF.

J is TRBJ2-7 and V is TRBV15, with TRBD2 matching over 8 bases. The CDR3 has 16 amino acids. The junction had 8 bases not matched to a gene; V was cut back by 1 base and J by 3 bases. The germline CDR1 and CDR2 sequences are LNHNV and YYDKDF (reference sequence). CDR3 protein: CATSRAGGEGRYEQYF. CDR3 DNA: TGTGCCACCAGCAGAGCGGGGGGGGAGGGCCGCTACGAGCAGTACTTC. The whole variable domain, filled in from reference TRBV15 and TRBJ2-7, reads DAMVIQNPRYQVTQFGKPVTLSCSQTLNHNVMYWYQQKSSQAPKLLFHYYDKDFNNEADTPDNFQSRRPNTSFCFLDIRSPGLGDTAMYLCATSRAGGEGRYEQYFGPGTRLTVT.

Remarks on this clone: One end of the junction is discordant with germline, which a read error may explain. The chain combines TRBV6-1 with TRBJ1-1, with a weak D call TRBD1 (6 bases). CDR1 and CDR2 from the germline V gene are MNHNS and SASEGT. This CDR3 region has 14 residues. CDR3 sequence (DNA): TGTGCCAGCAGAGAAGGGGACAATGTTCGATCAGCTTTCTTT. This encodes CASREGDNVRSAFF.

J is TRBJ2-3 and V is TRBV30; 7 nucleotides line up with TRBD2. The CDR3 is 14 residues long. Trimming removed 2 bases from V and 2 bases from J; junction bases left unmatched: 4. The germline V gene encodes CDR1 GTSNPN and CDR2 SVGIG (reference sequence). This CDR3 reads CAWSLGGVTDTQYF. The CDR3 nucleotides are TGTGCCTGGAGTCTGGGGGGGGTCACAGATACGCAGTATTTT.

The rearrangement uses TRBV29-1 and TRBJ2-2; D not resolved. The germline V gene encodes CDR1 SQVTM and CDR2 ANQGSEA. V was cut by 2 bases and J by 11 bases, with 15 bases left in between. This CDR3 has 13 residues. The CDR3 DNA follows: TGCAGCGTTGAAAATCTAGACGATCGAGAGCTGTTTTTT. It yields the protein CSVENLDDRELFF.

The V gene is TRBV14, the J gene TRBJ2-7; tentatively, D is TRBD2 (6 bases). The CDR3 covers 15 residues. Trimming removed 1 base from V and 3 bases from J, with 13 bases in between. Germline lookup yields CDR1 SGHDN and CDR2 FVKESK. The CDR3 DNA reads TGTGCCAGCAGCCAAGGACTAGTCGCCGTCTACGAGCAGTACTTC. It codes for CASSQGLVAVYEQYF.

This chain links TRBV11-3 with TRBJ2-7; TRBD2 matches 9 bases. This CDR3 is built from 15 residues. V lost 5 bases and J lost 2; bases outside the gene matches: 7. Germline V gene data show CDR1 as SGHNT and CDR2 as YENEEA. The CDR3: CASSHWVAGAYEQYF. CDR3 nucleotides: TGTGCCAGCAGCCATTGGGTAGCGGGAGCCTACGAGCAGTACTTC.

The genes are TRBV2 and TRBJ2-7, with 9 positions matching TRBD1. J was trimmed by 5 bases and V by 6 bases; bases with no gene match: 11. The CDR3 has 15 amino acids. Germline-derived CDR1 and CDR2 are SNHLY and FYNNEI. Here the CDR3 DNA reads TGTGCCAGCAGGGATATGGACAGGGGCAGCAACGAGCAGTACTTC. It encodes CASRDMDRGSNEQYF. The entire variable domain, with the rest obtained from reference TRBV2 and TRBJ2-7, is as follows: EPEVTQTPSHQVTQMGQEVILRCVPISNHLYFYWYRQILGQKVEFLVSFYNNEISEKSEIFDDQFSVERPDGSNFTLKIRSTKLEDSAMYFCASRDMDRGSNEQYFGPGTRLTVT.

CDR3 protein: CASGLSGQGGAFF. Here the CDR3 DNA reads TGTGCTAGTGGTTTGTCTGGGCAGGGCGGCGCTTTCTTT. This chain uses TRBV12-5 with TRBJ1-1; TRBD1 might be the D (5 bases). Trimming cost V 2 bases and J 11 bases, with 15 bases left between them. Germline V gene sequence: CDR1 LGHNT, CDR2 FRNRAP. The CDR3 is 13 residues long.

The CDR3 here is CASGINGVGQPQHF. In DNA, the CDR3 is TGTGCTAGTGGAATAAACGGGGTTGGTCAGCCCCAGCATTTT. V gene TRBV12-5 combines with J gene TRBJ1-5; D call uncertain. Germline values: CDR1 LGHNT, CDR2 FRNRAP. The CDR3 contains 14 residues. V was clipped by 6 bases and J by 6 bases, with 15 bases between them.

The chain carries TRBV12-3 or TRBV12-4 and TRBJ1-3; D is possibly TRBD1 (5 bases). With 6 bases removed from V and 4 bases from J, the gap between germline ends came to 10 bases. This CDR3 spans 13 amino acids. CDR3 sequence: CASRRGTGNTIYF. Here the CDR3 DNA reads TGTGCCAGCAGAAGGGGAACCGGAAACACCATATATTTT.